The source of this TCR beta chain is a study of blood T cells in healthy people across ages (dated by TCRdb to about 2015). Regarding the research as a whole: Template switching captured roughly one uniquely barcoded TCR beta cDNA molecule per two T cells in model experiments. Age-related changes in TCR beta repertoire diversity were measured in the study by deep sequencing normalized with unique cDNA molecular identifiers. Four age groups were formed from the donors: young (average approximately 15 years), middle-aged (more than 35), aged (approximately 60) and long-lived (around 82). To avoid experimental bias, donors of different ages were spread randomly across the sequencing lanes. The study analyzed two additional independent replicas of 1 million unique cDNA reads from the same blood draw for two donors, one aged 18 to 30 and one aged 80 or older. What the study reported, not specific to this receptor: Observed TCR beta diversity correlated strongly with the percentage of naive T cells measured by flow cytometry. Total diversity estimates from one million sequenced T cells were considered lower bounds and underestimates. As age increased, observed TCR beta diversity per million T cells dropped in a roughly linear way, and a significant reduction was already evident by age 40. Conclusive comparison of naive and antigen-experienced compartments was prevented by the profiling of bulk unsorted PBMCs. Compared with the aged group, more naive CD4+ T cells, fewer expanded clones and increased TCR diversity were shown by the long-lived group, suggesting age selection. Because donor CMV infection status was unknown, age-related changes in expanded clonotypes were potentially confounded.

The library was prepared using 5' RACE. These reads were obtained on an Illumina HiSeq 2500. A second PCR of about 7 to 12 cycles was run with a J-beta primer mix and a sample-barcoded 5' primer. A unique molecular identifier was introduced onto each TCR beta cDNA molecule by a template-switch 5' adaptor carrying 12 random nucleotides. At least 3 million CDR3-containing paired-end reads were obtained from each sample. First-strand cDNA was synthesized from all RNA with the Mint cDNA synthesis kit, primed by a TRBC-specific oligonucleotide. After uracil-DNA glycosylase treatment, a first 18-cycle PCR used universal primers M1SS and BC2_uni_R on all cDNA. The authors' analysis ran thus. For normalization, 1 million high-quality reads were randomly selected from each sample, with every read carrying a distinct molecular identifier. Instead of being binned into consensus sequences, reads that shared molecular identifiers were thrown out. CDR3 identification, clonotype clustering and error correction used MiTCR with a Q25 quality threshold and the strictest error-elimination algorithm. A nonparametric unseen species model with Euler transformation was used to estimate a lower bound on total TCR beta diversity. TCRdb passed the public sequencing reads through fastp at Q25 and MiXCR, retaining productive beta sequences. CDR3 protein sequences are deduplicated, and each keeps its most common genes and DNA. These V and J calls derive from TCRdb rather than the authors' analysis. Present in this sample are 650,000 to 1,000,000 distinct CDR3 sequences, about 34% of which were seen just once. 10% to 15% of the sample is held by the ten biggest clonotypes.

For this clonotype: No antigen is known for it. Base qualities are not at hand, and no much larger clone is one base apart.

Donors were a few dozen systemically healthy Caucasian individuals from Russia aged 6 to 90 years. Each donor gave about 11 milliliters of peripheral blood, drawn into EDTA-treated Vacutainer tubes. Ficoll-Paque density-gradient centrifugation was used to isolate PBMCs, with at least 6 million per sample. Trizol reagent was used to extract total RNA from PBMCs, with at least 5.5 micrograms per sample. For every donor, an aliquot of PBMCs went through flow cytometry to measure the percentages of naive CD45RAhigh/CD27high T cells. The CDR3 goes from the cysteine to the phenylalanine over 12 residues. Here the CDR3 DNA is all that survives: 36 bases in frame from base 1. CDR1 and CDR2 (GTSNPN, SVGIG) derive from the germline V gene (reference sequence). Trimming at the junction amounts to 5 bases on V and 2 bases on J, and the germline ends lie 10 bases apart.

The V and J segments used are TRBV30 and TRBJ2-7, with the D gene not clear enough to name. Sequenced material: blood. The TCR comes from a man aged 18 to 35 in good health. CDR3 reads: CAWEKATYEQYF. The nucleotide sequence is TGTGCCTGGGAGAAGGCTACCTACGAGCAGTACTTC.